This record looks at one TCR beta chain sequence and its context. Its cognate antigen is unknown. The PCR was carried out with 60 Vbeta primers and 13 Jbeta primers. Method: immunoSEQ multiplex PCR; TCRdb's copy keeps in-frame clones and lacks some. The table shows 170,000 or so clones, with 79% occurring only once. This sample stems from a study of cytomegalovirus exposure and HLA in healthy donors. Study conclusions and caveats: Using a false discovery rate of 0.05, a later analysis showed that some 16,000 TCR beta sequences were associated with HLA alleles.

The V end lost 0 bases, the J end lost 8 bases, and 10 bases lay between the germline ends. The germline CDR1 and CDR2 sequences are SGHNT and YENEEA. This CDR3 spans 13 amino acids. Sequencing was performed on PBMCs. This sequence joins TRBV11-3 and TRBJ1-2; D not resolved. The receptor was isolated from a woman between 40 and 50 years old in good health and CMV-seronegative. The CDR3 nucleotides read TGTGCCAGCAGCTTAGATCTCCAGTTCGGCTACACCTTC. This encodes CASSLDLQFGYTF.